This T cell receptor beta chain was identified during a study of T cells in localized non-small cell lung cancer. The study, taken as a whole, reports: It remains possible that heterogeneity exists, since only one tumor region was sequenced. Adjacent lung was found to contain a median about 60 of the top 100 tumor clones.

Sequencing was performed with immunoSEQ multiplex PCR; in TCRdb, only in-frame clones are kept and a portion is missing. Here the sample spans nearly 15,000 clones, approximately 89% being singletons. Trimming shortened V by 7 bases and J by 0 bases, and 6 bases separated the two germline ends. CDR1 and CDR2 from the germline V gene are SGHAT and FQNNGV. The length of the CDR3 is 13 residues. As regards this clone: The antigen remains unidentified.

The receptor's source is a woman aged 35 to 75 with stage I lung adenocarcinoma. The chain employs TRBV11-2 and TRBJ1-4; D is undetermined. The sequenced sample was peripheral blood, obtained before any cancer treatment. CDR3 coding DNA: TGTGCCAGCACCATTTCAACTAATGAAAAACTGTTTTTT. As protein: CASTISTNEKLFF.